The 29 T cell receptor beta chains in this list originate from one sample, sequenced in a study of blood T cell repertoires in COVID-19. Assay: immunoSEQ multiplex PCR; the TCRdb copy retains only in-frame clones and omits some. The sample shows some 320,000 clones, roughly 90% of them seen only once. The sequenced sample was PBMCs or T cells enriched from blood (not recorded which). Every receptor here comes from a man between 60 and 70 years old who had recovered from COVID-19.

V is TRBV19 and J is TRBJ2-7; 11 bases match TRBD2. Germline V gene sequence: CDR1 LNHDA, CDR2 SQIVND (reference sequence). J lost 6 bases, V lost 3 bases, and 1 base had no gene match. The CDR3 has 13 amino acids. The CDR3 region has the DNA TGTGCCAGTAGTATCGGACTAGCGGGCGAGCAGTACTTC. Its protein is CASSIGLAGEQYF.

This chain uses TRBV15 with TRBJ1-2; TRBD1 might be the D (5 bases). Germline CDR1 and CDR2: LNHNV and YYDKDF (reference sequence). The V end lost 2 bases, the J end lost 8 bases, and 12 bases lay between the germline ends. The CDR3 totals 13 residues. CDR3 residues: CATSRTKQGGYTF. Written as DNA, the CDR3 is TGTGCCACCAGCAGAACCAAGCAGGGCGGCTACACCTTC.

This clone was picked up a small number of times. The chain carries TRBV5-1 and TRBJ1-5; D might be TRBD1 (5 bases). Germline V gene sequence: CDR1 SGHRS, CDR2 YFSETQ. The germline V and J ends were trimmed by 4 bases and 4 bases, with 15 bases remaining between them. The length of the CDR3 is 15 residues. CDR3 sequence (DNA): TGCGCCAGCAGCACTACAGGAGCCCGTAATCAGCCCCAGCATTTT. Protein sequence: CASSTTGARNQPQHF. Complete variable domain (other parts from reference TRBV5-1 and TRBJ1-5): KAGVTQTPRYLIKTRGQQVTLSCSPISGHRSVSWYQQTPGQGLQFLFEYFSETQRNKGNFPGRFSGRQFSNSRSEMNVSTLELGDSALYLCASSTTGARNQPQHFGDGTRLSIL.

The rearrangement links TRBV21-1 to TRBJ2-5; TRBD2, the table's D call, was not compared with the DNA. TRBV21-1 is a pseudogene locus. CDR3 length equals 21 residues. The CDR3 region is CASSKRKSGGTGVTLWETQYF. In DNA, the CDR3 is TGTGCCAGCAGCAAAAGAAAAAGTGGCGGGACGGGGGTTACGCTCTGGGAGACCCAGTACTTC.

V gene TRBV29-1 combines with J gene TRBJ1-1; TRBD1 agrees at 7 bases. CDR1 is SQVTM and CDR2 is ANQGSEA in the germline V gene. With V trimmed by 1 base and J by 5 bases, 4 bases remained unmatched. The CDR3 runs to 13 residues. The CDR3, as DNA: TGCAGCGTTGAAGGACAGGGTAAAACTGAAGCTTTCTTT. Protein product: CSVEGQGKTEAFF.

The chain joins TRBV5-1 to TRBJ2-1; 13 bases agree with TRBD2. Losses at the gene ends were 2 bases for V and 9 bases for J; bases not matched to a gene: 2. Looked up from germline, CDR1 is SGHRS and CDR2 is YFSETQ. The CDR3 consists of 14 residues. The CDR3 sequence is CASSLLAGGPEQFF. The CDR3 DNA is TGCGCCAGCAGCTTACTAGCGGGAGGGCCTGAGCAGTTCTTC.

The V gene is TRBV4-1, the J gene TRBJ1-2; 11 bases fit TRBD1. Germline CDR1 MGHRA, CDR2 YSYEKL. V was clipped by 4 bases and J by 7 bases; unmatched bases: 17. CDR3 length: 18 amino acids. DNA of the CDR3: TGCGCCAGCAGCCCACCAACCAGGACAGGGGGCCCCGGACGTGGCTACACCTTC. This codes for CASSPPTRTGGPGRGYTF.

The chain carries TRBV27 and TRBJ1-6; a weak D match, TRBD1 (6 bases). The CDR3 is made up of 15 amino acids. In germline, CDR1 is MNHEY, CDR2 SMNVEV (reference sequence). The V gene lost 4 bases and the J gene lost 11 bases, with 18 bases spanning the gap. As DNA, the CDR3 is TGTGCCAGCAGTTCAAGGGGACAACTCCAGCCACCCCTCCACTTT. Protein sequence: CASSSRGQLQPPLHF.

The V gene is TRBV18, the J gene TRBJ1-2; possibly TRBD1 for D (5 bases). The CDR3 sequence is 17 residues long. V shed 3 bases and J shed 0 bases, with 17 bases lying between them. Germline V gives CDR1 KGHSH, CDR2 LQKENI. CDR3 in amino acids: CASSPSTEATANYGYTF. CDR3 DNA: TGTGCCAGCTCACCCTCGACAGAAGCAACAGCTAACTATGGCTACACCTTC.

The rearrangement joins TRBV2 to TRBJ1-6; D remains ambiguous. Trimming removed 6 bases at V and 7 bases at J, with 10 bases between. The CDR3 totals 13 residues. Germline CDR1 SNHLY, CDR2 FYNNEI. The CDR3 bases are TGTGCCAGCAGAAACTCCGAAAATTCACCCCTCCACTTT. Its protein product is CASRNSENSPLHF.

The V and J genes are TRBV19 and TRBJ1-2; TRBD1 might be the D (5 bases). V was pared by 3 bases and J by 4 bases, with 15 bases between. The CDR3 runs to 15 residues. In germline, CDR1 is LNHDA, CDR2 SQIVND (reference sequence). The CDR3 loop is CASSIGAGYGYGYTF. CDR3 nucleotide sequence: TGTGCCAGTAGTATTGGGGCAGGGTACGGCTATGGCTACACCTTC.

V is TRBV9 and J is TRBJ1-4, with a weak D call TRBD1 (5 bases). This CDR3 is 15 amino acids long. The germline V gene encodes CDR1 SGDLS and CDR2 YYNGEE. V was pared by 0 bases and J by 3 bases, with 9 bases between. The chain's CDR3 is CASSVVGAANEKLFF. Written as DNA, the CDR3 is TGTGCCAGCAGCGTAGTAGGGGCGGCTAATGAAAAACTGTTTTTT.

This clone has only one observation. The genes are TRBV30 and TRBJ2-1; 8 nucleotides match TRBD1. In germline, CDR1 is GTSNPN, CDR2 SVGIG (reference sequence). This CDR3 has 15 amino acids. The J segment lost 3 bases and the V segment lost 3 bases, leaving 7 bases of the junction unmatched. The CDR3 sequence is CAWRPQGAVYNEQFF. CDR3 nucleotides: TGTGCCTGGAGACCTCAGGGGGCGGTCTACAATGAGCAGTTCTTC.

This clone was detected once. The chain carries TRBV9 and TRBJ2-1; weak D call: TRBD2 (5 bases). The V end lost 2 bases, the J end lost 3 bases, and 12 bases lay between the germline ends. The germline V gene encodes CDR1 SGDLS and CDR2 YYNGEE. CDR3 size: 15 residues. The CDR3 sequence: CASSVSSGLYNEQFF. CDR3 bases: TGTGCCAGCAGCGTTTCCAGCGGCCTCTACAATGAGCAGTTCTTC.

The chain has TRBV6-2 or TRBV6-3 and TRBJ1-5; the match to TRBD1 covers 8 bases. CDR1 is MNHEY, CDR2 SVGEGT, per germline. The trim removed 2 bases at V and 5 bases at J, leaving 2 bases unmatched. This CDR3 is built from 14 residues. CDR3 loop: CASSYGQGHQPQHF. The CDR3 region has the DNA TGTGCCAGCAGTTACGGACAGGGACATCAGCCCCAGCATTTT.

The V gene is TRBV5-1, the J gene TRBJ2-5; TRBD2 agrees at 7 bases. The CDR3 contains 14 residues. J lost 5 bases, V lost 1 base, and 5 bases had no gene match. In germline, CDR1 is SGHRS, CDR2 YFSETQ. This CDR3 is CASSLKAGFETQYF. CDR3 coding DNA: TGCGCCAGCAGCTTGAAAGCGGGGTTTGAGACCCAGTACTTC.

The CDR3, as DNA: TGTGCCAGCAGCCCCGAAATACTCAAGCCCCAGCATTTT. This codes for CASSPEILKPQHF. The chain employs TRBV7-3 and TRBJ1-5; D call uncertain. V lost 5 bases and J 8 bases, leaving 13 bases between the germline ends. This CDR3 is built from 13 residues. Germline V gives CDR1 SGHTA, CDR2 FQGTGA.

This chain links TRBV11-1 with TRBJ2-3; tentatively, D is TRBD1 (5 bases). The V gene's germline CDR1 is SGHAT and CDR2 FQDESV (reference sequence). This CDR3 is built from 15 residues. V lost 6 bases, J lost 2 bases, and 15 bases lay in between. This CDR3 is CASSNRQGVTDTQYF. CDR3 bases: TGTGCCAGCAGTAACCGGCAGGGCGTCACAGATACGCAGTATTTT.

The chain combines TRBV6-5 with TRBJ1-4; D is unclear. Trimming took off 0 bases at V and 1 base at J, with 9 bases between the two ends. CDR3 length equals 16 residues. CDR1 is MNHEY, CDR2 SVGAGI, per germline. The CDR3 reads CASSYSIAGTNEKLFF. The CDR3 bases are TGTGCCAGCAGTTACTCGATTGCAGGAACTAATGAAAAACTGTTTTTT.

The V and J genes are TRBV15 and TRBJ2-1; 12 bases are shared with TRBD2. CDR1 and CDR2 from the germline V gene are LNHNV and YYDKDF (reference sequence). The ends lost 2 bases at V and 6 bases at J; junction bases unmatched: 2. The CDR3 covers 15 residues. DNA for the CDR3: TGTGCCACCAGCAGACAACTAGCGGGAGGCAATGAGCAGTTCTTC. This encodes CATSRQLAGGNEQFF.

The chain has TRBV7-6 and TRBJ2-1; D gene uncertain. CDR3 length: 17 residues. Germline assignment: CDR1 SGHVS and CDR2 FNYEAQ. The ends were cut back, 1 base at V and 5 bases at J, with 18 bases in the middle. The CDR3 DNA reads as TGTGCCAGCAGCTTAGGGGCCAAGTTGGCTCTTAACAATGAGCAGTTCTTC. This sequence encodes CASSLGAKLALNNEQFF.

The chain is built from TRBV5-1 and TRBJ1-1; TRBD1 might be the D (6 bases). V dropped 7 bases and J dropped 4 bases, with 17 bases sitting between them. The CDR3 extends over 14 amino acids. The germline CDR1 and CDR2 sequences are SGHRS and YFSETQ. This chain's CDR3 is CASRGGLVGTEAFF. The CDR3 nucleotides are TGCGCCAGCCGGGGGGGGCTGGTTGGCACTGAAGCTTTCTTT.

The chain employs TRBV4-1 and TRBJ1-2; TRBD1 agrees at 9 bases. V was clipped by 0 bases and J by 7 bases; unmatched bases: 6. Germline V gene sequence: CDR1 MGHRA, CDR2 YSYEKL. The CDR3 has 15 residues. The DNA of the CDR3 is TGCGCCAGCAGCCAAGATTTACAGGGGGCATTTGGCTACACCTTC. Translating gives CASSQDLQGAFGYTF.

The chain employs TRBV10-3 and TRBJ2-1; 8 nucleotides match TRBD1. V was clipped by 6 bases and J by 7 bases; unmatched bases: 5. This CDR3 is 13 amino acids long. Per the germline V gene, CDR1 is ENHRY and CDR2 is SYGVKD. The CDR3 nucleotides read TGTGCCATCAGGGACAGGGTTTTAAATGAGCAGTTCTTC. Encoded protein: CAIRDRVLNEQFF.

The rearrangement links TRBV4-2 to TRBJ2-2, with D possibly TRBD1 on 5 matching bases. The CDR3 has 16 residues. CDR1 LGHNA and CDR2 YNFKEQ come from the germline V gene. The germline V and J ends were trimmed by 2 bases and 0 bases, with 10 bases remaining between them. This CDR3 reads CASSQTTVTNTGELFF. The CDR3 DNA reads as TGTGCCAGCAGCCAAACGACAGTGACGAACACCGGGGAGCTGTTTTTT.

The rearrangement uses TRBV27 and TRBJ1-1; 7 nucleotides match TRBD1. V dropped 4 bases and J dropped 1; count of bases not matched to a gene: 9. Germline lookup yields CDR1 MNHEY and CDR2 SMNVEV (reference sequence). The CDR3 spans 16 residues. The CDR3 nucleotides are TGTGCCAGCAGTTCGCCTAGACGGGACAGGAACACTGAAGCTTTCTTT. Amino acid sequence: CASSSPRRDRNTEAFF.

This rearrangement joins TRBV9 to TRBJ2-3; 8 bases are a match to TRBD2. Trimming took 1 base from V and 3 from J; bases not matched to a gene: 7. The germline CDR1 and CDR2 sequences are SGDLS and YYNGEE. The CDR3 totals 16 residues. The CDR3 spells CASSVITGLETDTQYF. The CDR3, as DNA: TGTGCCAGCAGCGTAATTACGGGACTAGAAACAGATACGCAGTATTTT. The entire variable domain, with the rest obtained from reference TRBV9 and TRBJ2-3, is as follows: DSGVTQTPKHLITATGQRVTLRCSPRSGDLSVYWYQQSLDQGLQFLIQYYNGEERAKGNILERFSAQQFPDLHSELNLSSLELGDSALYFCASSVITGLETDTQYFGPGTRLTVL.

This clone was seen a few times. This rearrangement joins TRBV3-1 (or the pseudogene TRBV3-2) to TRBJ1-2; TRBD1 is a possible D gene (5 bases). Germline V gene lookup returns CDR1 LGHDT and CDR2 YNNKEL (reference sequence). The CDR3 totals 14 residues. The germline V and J ends were trimmed by 3 bases and 7 bases, with 15 bases remaining between them. CDR3 DNA: TGTGCCAGCAGCCAGTCGGTCCAGGGTGGTGGCTACACCTTC. This translates into CASSQSVQGGGYTF.

This chain links TRBV27 with TRBJ1-5; 8 bases agree with TRBD1. V lost 5 bases and J lost 4; bases outside the gene matches: 7. Germline CDR1 reads MNHEY; CDR2 reads SMNVEV (reference sequence). This CDR3 comprises 15 residues. The CDR3 coding sequence is TGTGCCAGCAGTCAAGGACAGGGTTGGAATCAGCCCCAGCATTTT. As protein: CASSQGQGWNQPQHF.